The rows below give T cell receptor beta chains drawn from one sample of a study of OX40 agonist ivuxolimab in advanced cancers. Sequenced by immunoSEQ multiplex PCR; TCRdb stores in-frame clones only, minus some. The table includes tens of thousands of clones, about 82% detected once. This specimen consisted of CD4+ or CD8+ T cells sorted from blood, obtained in a trial of the OX40 agonist ivuxolimab. The receptors shown here come from an adult with an advanced solid tumor such as melanoma, head and neck, liver or kidney cancer. The CDR3 runs from the conserved cysteine through the conserved F or W. Each record gives: clone size, D gene, J gene, V gene, CDR3 protein, CDR3 DNA. A D gene is named only where the DNA matches it firmly. Clone size is stated in some rows and not others, as once, few, many or a class when expanded.

size: -
D: -
J: TRBJ1-6
V: TRBV27
CDR3: CASSLRPYNSPLHF
DNA: TGTGCCAGCAGTCTAAGGCCGTATAATTCACCCCTCCACTTT

size: -
D: TRBD1
J: TRBJ2-3
V: TRBV5-1
CDR3: CASSLDVRGSADTQYF
DNA: TGCGCCAGCAGCTTGGACGTCAGGGGGTCCGCAGATACGCAGTATTTT

size: -
D: TRBD2
J: TRBJ2-1
V: TRBV5-1
CDR3: CASSLGETSGGDGQFF
DNA: TGCGCCAGCAGCTTGGGTGAGACTAGCGGGGGTGATGGGCAGTTCTTC

size: once
D: TRBD2
J: TRBJ2-3
V: TRBV7-2
CDR3: CASSFSGGLSTDTQYF
DNA: TGTGCCAGCAGCTTCAGCGGGGGGCTAAGCACAGATACGCAGTATTTT

size: -
D: -
J: TRBJ2-7
V: TRBV13
CDR3: CASSSQYEQYF
DNA: TGTGCCAGCAGTTCCCAGTACGAGCAGTACTTC

size: -
D: TRBD1
J: TRBJ1-2
V: TRBV28
CDR3: CASSRTGGGYGYTF
DNA: TGTGCCAGCAGTCGGACAGGGGGGGGATATGGCTACACCTTC

size: -
D: TRBD1
J: TRBJ2-6
V: TRBV28
CDR3: CASSSGDSVLTF
DNA: TGTGCCAGCAGTTCAGGGGACAGCGTCCTGACTTTC

size: few
D: -
J: TRBJ1-1
V: TRBV5-1
CDR3: CASRMVGGTTEAFF
DNA: TGCGCCAGCAGGATGGTGGGGGGTACCACTGAAGCTTTCTTT

size: -
D: -
J: TRBJ2-6
V: TRBV4-1
CDR3: CASSHLGGVGSGANVLTF
DNA: TGCGCCAGCAGCCATCTCGGAGGGGTGGGCTCTGGGGCCAACGTCCTGACTTTC

size: -
D: TRBD1
J: TRBJ1-4
V: TRBV7-9
CDR3: CASSLAGRTGGEKLFF
DNA: TGTGCCAGCAGCTTAGCAGGCAGGACAGGCGGTGAAAAACTGTTTTTT

size: -
D: -
J: TRBJ1-2
V: TRBV6-5
CDR3: CASSYITVENGYTF
DNA: TGTGCCAGCAGTTATATAACGGTGGAAAATGGCTACACCTTC

size: -
D: -
J: TRBJ2-3
V: TRBV7-9
CDR3: CASSLAEGTQYF
DNA: TGTGCCAGCAGCTTAGCCGAGGGCACGCAGTATTTT

size: -
D: -
J: TRBJ2-7
V: TRBV5-1
CDR3: CASSSQAGNAYEQYF
DNA: TGCGCCAGCAGCTCACAAGCAGGGAATGCCTACGAGCAGTACTTC

size: -
D: -
J: TRBJ2-2
V: TRBV7-9
CDR3: CASSSELFF
DNA: TGTGCCAGCAGCTCGGAGCTGTTTTTT

size: -
D: -
J: TRBJ2-1
V: TRBV9
CDR3: CASSTRLGNEQFF
DNA: TGTGCCAGCAGCACCCGACTAGGCAATGAGCAGTTCTTC

size: -
D: -
J: TRBJ1-1
V: TRBV25-1
CDR3: CASSEISTEAFF
DNA: TGTGCCAGCAGCGAGATTAGCACTGAAGCTTTCTTT

size: -
D: -
J: TRBJ2-5
V: TRBV7-9
CDR3: CASSGPPSQETQYF
DNA: TGTGCCAGCAGCGGGCCGCCCTCACAAGAGACCCAGTACTTC

size: -
D: -
J: TRBJ1-1
V: TRBV4-2
CDR3: CASSQEGRDTEAFF
DNA: TGTGCCAGCAGCCAAGAGGGCAGGGACACTGAAGCTTTCTTT

size: -
D: TRBD1
J: TRBJ1-4
V: TRBV9
CDR3: CASSTRGQGFNEKLFF
DNA: TGTGCCAGCAGCACAAGGGGACAGGGCTTTAATGAAAAACTGTTTTTT

size: -
D: -
J: TRBJ1-1
V: TRBV7-9
CDR3: CASSSQGSTEAFF
DNA: TGTGCCAGCAGCTCACAGGGTTCCACTGAAGCTTTCTTT

size: -
D: -
J: TRBJ2-2
V: TRBV7-3
CDR3: CASSSAPGGTGELFF
DNA: TGTGCCAGCAGCTCCGCTCCCGGGGGCACCGGGGAGCTGTTTTTT

size: -
D: TRBD1
J: TRBJ1-5
V: TRBV27
CDR3: CASSPPHGTGVRVLLQPQHF
DNA: TGTGCCAGCAGTCCACCGCACGGGACAGGGGTTCGGGTTTTGTTACAGCCCCAGCATTTT

size: once
D: -
J: TRBJ2-3
V: TRBV11-2
CDR3: CASSHPMEGAGDTQYF
DNA: TGTGCCAGCAGCCACCCGATGGAGGGGGCTGGAGATACGCAGTATTTT

size: -
D: -
J: TRBJ1-1
V: TRBV27
CDR3: CASSLFRKNTEAFF
DNA: TGTGCCAGCAGTTTATTTAGGAAGAACACTGAAGCTTTCTTT

size: -
D: TRBD2
J: TRBJ2-1
V: TRBV4-1
CDR3: CASSQLAGGQQFF
DNA: TGCGCCAGCAGCCAACTAGCGGGGGGGCAGCAGTTCTTC

size: -
D: TRBD2
J: TRBJ2-1
V: TRBV10-3
CDR3: CAISEPTSAGGQSNEQFF
DNA: TGTGCCATCAGTGAGCCAACCTCGGCGGGGGGGCAATCAAATGAGCAGTTCTTC

size: medium-sized
D: TRBD2
J: TRBJ2-2
V: TRBV19
CDR3: CASSGLADTPLTGELFF
DNA: TGTGCCAGTAGTGGCCTAGCGGATACTCCATTGACCGGGGAGCTGTTTTTT

size: once
D: -
J: TRBJ2-2
V: TRBV7-8
CDR3: CASSRLGGGELFF
DNA: TGTGCCAGCAGCAGACTGGGTGGCGGGGAGCTGTTTTTT

size: -
D: -
J: TRBJ2-5
V: TRBV15
CDR3: CATSRDRAQGRAETQYF
DNA: TGTGCCACCAGCAGAGATCGGGCCCAGGGGCGGGCAGAGACCCAGTACTTC

size: -
D: TRBD2
J: TRBJ2-3
V: TRBV4-3
CDR3: CASSQVAGGPADTQYF
DNA: TGCGCCAGCAGCCAAGTAGCGGGAGGGCCCGCAGATACGCAGTATTTT

size: few
D: -
J: TRBJ1-2
V: TRBV6-6
CDR3: CASSYGSGPTNYGYTF
DNA: TGTGCCAGCAGTTACGGATCAGGGCCAACCAACTATGGCTACACCTTC

size: -
D: -
J: TRBJ1-4
V: TRBV4-1
CDR3: CASSRLKGPRVTNEKLFF
DNA: TGCGCCAGCAGCCGCCTCAAGGGGCCCCGGGTCACTAATGAAAAACTGTTTTTT

size: -
D: TRBD1
J: TRBJ2-3
V: TRBV27
CDR3: CANTWWTGDTDTQYF
DNA: TGTGCCAACACCTGGTGGACAGGAGACACAGATACGCAGTATTTT

size: -
D: -
J: TRBJ1-2
V: TRBV5-4
CDR3: CASSTGQNYGYTF
DNA: TGTGCCAGCAGCACCGGCCAGAACTATGGCTACACCTTC

size: -
D: -
J: TRBJ1-3
V: TRBV29-1
CDR3: CSVRTVGNTIYF
DNA: TGCAGCGTGCGGACAGTGGGAAACACCATATATTTT

size: -
D: -
J: TRBJ1-1
V: TRBV21-1
CDR3: CATGREEGTEAFF
DNA: TGTGCCACCGGCAGGGAGGAAGGAACTGAAGCTTTCTTT

size: -
D: -
J: TRBJ2-3
V: TRBV30
CDR3: CAWSGRTPWGTDTQYF
DNA: TGTGCCTGGAGTGGCCGGACACCCTGGGGCACAGATACGCAGTATTTT

size: once
D: -
J: TRBJ2-7
V: TRBV6-5
CDR3: CASRRAGQSYEQYF
DNA: TGTGCCAGCAGACGGGCAGGTCAGTCCTACGAGCAGTACTTC

size: -
D: -
J: TRBJ1-3
V: TRBV30
CDR3: CAWKGPGNTIYF
DNA: TGTGCCTGGAAGGGTCCTGGAAACACCATATATTTT

size: -
D: TRBD2
J: TRBJ2-1
V: TRBV19
CDR3: CASSIVSSGRYEQFF
DNA: TGTGCCAGTAGTATAGTGAGTAGCGGGAGGTATGAGCAGTTCTTC

size: -
D: -
J: TRBJ1-2
V: TRBV7-9
CDR3: CASSEWTGSGYGYTF
DNA: TGTGCCAGCAGCGAATGGACCGGGTCCGGCTATGGCTACACCTTC

size: once
D: -
J: TRBJ2-5
V: TRBV6-5
CDR3: CASSQETQYF
DNA: TGTGCCAGCTCCCAAGAGACCCAGTACTTC

size: few
D: -
J: TRBJ1-1
V: TRBV18
CDR3: CASSQGRGTEAFF
DNA: TGTGCCAGCTCACAGGGCCGGGGCACTGAAGCTTTCTTT

size: -
D: -
J: TRBJ1-2
V: TRBV7-9
CDR3: CASSLDYGTSTF
DNA: TGTGCCAGCAGCTTAGATTATGGGACATCCACCTTC

size: -
D: TRBD1
J: TRBJ2-7
V: TRBV7-9
CDR3: CASSWLGQGYEQYF
DNA: TGTGCCAGCAGCTGGCTGGGACAGGGCTACGAGCAGTACTTC

size: -
D: -
J: TRBJ2-6
V: TRBV5-1
CDR3: CASGDPGANVLTF
DNA: TGCGCCAGCGGGGACCCTGGGGCCAACGTCCTGACTTTC

size: once
D: -
J: TRBJ1-2
V: TRBV4-3
CDR3: CASSQDRSGAYGYTF
DNA: TGCGCCAGCAGCCAAGATCGATCCGGGGCCTATGGCTACACCTTC

size: -
D: -
J: TRBJ2-3
V: TRBV12-5
CDR3: CASARGPTGEDITDTQYF
DNA: TGTGCTAGTGCCAGGGGACCCACCGGGGAGGACATCACAGATACGCAGTATTTT

size: -
D: -
J: TRBJ2-1
V: TRBV18
CDR3: CASSPPRRPASYNEQFF
DNA: TGTGCCAGCTCACCACCAAGAAGGCCCGCTTCCTACAATGAGCAGTTCTTC

size: few
D: -
J: TRBJ1-5
V: TRBV28
CDR3: CASSLPPGSNQPQHF
DNA: TGTGCCAGCAGTTTACCCCCGGGGTCGAATCAGCCCCAGCATTTT

size: -
D: TRBD1
J: TRBJ2-5
V: TRBV28
CDR3: CASRTGGPLQETQYF
DNA: TGTGCCAGCCGGACAGGGGGCCCTCTCCAAGAGACCCAGTACTTC

size: -
D: -
J: TRBJ1-4
V: TRBV7-9
CDR3: CASSFTRGSDEKLFF
DNA: TGTGCCAGCAGCTTCACCAGGGGATCGGATGAAAAACTGTTTTTT

size: -
D: -
J: TRBJ2-7
V: TRBV4-3
CDR3: CASSQRARSESSYEQYF
DNA: TGCGCCAGCAGCCAAAGAGCTCGGTCAGAAAGCTCCTACGAGCAGTACTTC

size: few
D: -
J: TRBJ1-3
V: TRBV2
CDR3: CASSGILTDGPGNTIYF
DNA: TGTGCCAGCAGTGGTATCCTGACAGATGGCCCTGGAAACACCATATATTTT

size: -
D: TRBD2
J: TRBJ2-1
V: TRBV6-1
CDR3: CASSEGGGGLYNEQFF
DNA: TGTGCCAGCAGTGAAGGGGGCGGGGGGCTCTACAATGAGCAGTTCTTC

size: -
D: -
J: TRBJ1-2
V: TRBV5-4
CDR3: CASSTEGTDNYGYTF
DNA: TGTGCCAGCAGCACTGAGGGAACCGATAACTATGGCTACACCTTC

size: -
D: -
J: TRBJ1-2
V: TRBV2
CDR3: CASRSLQGLEGYGYTF
DNA: TGTGCCAGCAGATCCTTGCAGGGGCTCGAAGGCTATGGCTACACCTTC

size: -
D: -
J: TRBJ2-3
V: TRBV2
CDR3: CASSAPLGDTGTDTQYF
DNA: TGTGCCAGCAGTGCCCCCTTGGGGGACACCGGCACAGATACGCAGTATTTT

size: -
D: -
J: TRBJ1-2
V: TRBV7-2
CDR3: CASSSPGLYGYTF
DNA: TGTGCCAGCAGCTCACCAGGGCTTTATGGCTACACCTTC

size: -
D: -
J: TRBJ1-1
V: TRBV19
CDR3: CASSIVYSIEAFF
DNA: TGTGCCAGTAGTATAGTTTACTCGATTGAAGCTTTCTTT